This note documents a single TCR beta chain sequence. This record belongs to a study of cytomegalovirus exposure and HLA in healthy donors. Study context: A data release that came early held tens of millions of unique TCRs from HLA-typed donors.

V shed 5 bases, J shed 2 bases, and the junction held 7 bases outside the gene matches. This CDR3 region has 16 residues. Germline assignment: CDR1 MNHEY and CDR2 SMNVEV (reference sequence). 13 Jbeta primers and 60 Vbeta primers were used for the PCR. TCRdb keeps only in-frame clones here, not all; method: immunoSEQ multiplex PCR. The sample yields 120,000 or so clones, 80% seen once. The origin of this receptor is a man in his forties or fifties in good health and CMV-seronegative. The rearrangement joins TRBV27 to TRBJ2-5; 11 positions match TRBD2. The sample consisted of PBMCs. CDR3 sequence reads: CASSKAGTSGQETQYF. The CDR3 DNA follows: TGTGCCAGCAGTAAGGCCGGGACTAGCGGTCAAGAGACCCAGTACTTC.